The 23 T cell receptor beta chains below come from one sample, sequenced in a study of cytomegalovirus exposure and HLA in healthy donors. Primers: 60 Vbeta forward and 13 Jbeta reverse. The assay was immunoSEQ multiplex PCR, and TCRdb's table has in-frame clones only and misses some. This table has around 50,000 clones, around 82% appearing once. Sequenced sample: PBMCs. These receptors all stem from a man aged 25-45 years in good health and CMV-seropositive.

Concerning this clone itself: Other DNA sequences in the same sample also yield this CDR3. The CDR3 DNA reads TGCAGCGTTGTCGAGACTCCCGCCAACGAGCAGTACTTC. Its protein product is CSVVETPANEQYF. The chain has TRBV29-1 and TRBJ2-7; no definite D call. Per germline, CDR1 SQVTM and CDR2 ANQGSEA. CDR3 size: 13 residues. Trimming took off 4 bases at V and 5 bases at J, with 15 bases between the two ends.

V and J are TRBV19 and TRBJ1-2; D remains ambiguous. The CDR3 sequence is 14 residues long. The germline CDR1 and CDR2 sequences are LNHDA and SQIVND (reference sequence). V was cut by 8 bases and J by 8 bases, with 21 bases left in between. DNA of the CDR3: TGTGCCAGTGGCGGTACAATTACCTATCCGGGCTACACCTTC. Translated: CASGGTITYPGYTF.

This chain connects TRBV27 to TRBJ2-2, with D possibly TRBD2 on 6 matching bases. This CDR3 spans 16 amino acids. The germline V and J ends were trimmed by 5 bases and 5 bases, with 18 bases remaining between them. In germline, CDR1 is MNHEY, CDR2 SMNVEV (reference sequence). DNA for the CDR3: TGTGCCAGCAGTCTTGGGACTCGCTGGGCTACCGGGGAGCTGTTTTTT. This gives the protein CASSLGTRWATGELFF.

The sample holds a few counts of this clone. The chain recombines TRBV19 with TRBJ2-7; perhaps TRBD1 as D (6 bases). The ends were cut back, 6 bases at V and 4 bases at J, with 16 bases in the middle. The CDR3 contains 14 residues. The germline gives CDR1 LNHDA, CDR2 SQIVND (reference sequence). The CDR3, as DNA: TGTGCCAGTAGCACCACAGGGACGGCTTACGAGCAGTACTTC. Translated: CASSTTGTAYEQYF.

The genes are TRBV4-1 and TRBJ1-6; unclear D gene. Germline CDR1 is MGHRA and CDR2 is YSYEKL. V lost 0 bases to trimming and J lost 9 bases, with 12 bases between them. This CDR3 contains 15 residues. The chain's CDR3 is CASSQEDAESSPLHF. The CDR3 bases are TGCGCCAGCAGCCAAGAAGATGCGGAAAGTTCACCCCTCCACTTT.

V is TRBV29-1 and J is TRBJ1-5; the match to TRBD1 covers 7 bases. CDR3 length: 10 amino acids. J gave up 9 bases and V 6 bases, and 2 bases lay outside the gene matches. CDR1 and CDR2 (germline): SQVTM, ANQGSEA. The CDR3 nucleotides are TGCAGCGTGCAGGGGGGGCCCCAGCATTTT. Amino acid sequence: CSVQGGPQHF. Full variable domain (rest looked up from reference TRBV29-1 and TRBJ1-5): SAVISQKPSRDICQRGTSLTIQCQVDSQVTMMFWYRQQPGQSLTLIATANQGSEATYESGFVIDKFPISRPNLTFSTLTVSNMSPEDSSIYLCSVQGGPQHFGDGTRLSIL.

This clone was seen more than once but under ten times. V is TRBV5-1 and J is TRBJ2-7, with a tentative D call TRBD2 (6 bases). From germline, CDR1 is SGHRS and CDR2 YFSETQ. Trimming took off 1 base at V and 2 bases at J, with 7 bases between the two ends. The CDR3 has 13 residues. CDR3 region: CASSLTGAYEQYF. CDR3 nucleotide sequence: TGCGCCAGCAGCTTGACGGGAGCCTACGAGCAGTACTTC.

In the case of this clone: Other DNA sequences from this sample encode an identical CDR3 as well. The CDR3 spells CASSSGDTGSPLHF. The CDR3 DNA sequence: TGTGCCAGCAGCTCGGGGGATACGGGTTCACCCCTCCACTTT. V gene TRBV7-3 combines with J gene TRBJ1-6; possible D gene TRBD1, 5 bases. Trimming took 4 bases from V and 9 from J, leaving 13 bases between them. The CDR3 contains 14 residues. Germline V CDR1 and CDR2: SGHTA, FQGTGA. The whole variable domain, filled in from reference TRBV7-3 and TRBJ1-6, reads GAGVSQTPSNKVTEKGKYVELRCDPISGHTALYWYRQSLGQGPEFLIYFQGTGAADDSGLPNDRFFAVRPEGSVSTLKIQRTERGDSAVYLCASSSGDTGSPLHFGNGTRLTVT.

This CDR3 is CASSESVQPYYEQYF. For the CDR3, the DNA is TGTGCCAGCAGTGAATCGGTTCAACCTTACTACGAGCAGTACTTC. V is TRBV6-4 and J is TRBJ2-7, with unresolved D. This CDR3 is 15 amino acids long. Germline lookup yields CDR1 MRHNA and CDR2 SNTAGT. Trimming stripped 3 bases from V and 3 bases from J, with 15 bases between.

The chain links TRBV7-9 to TRBJ1-4; 7 positions match TRBD1. After removal of 3 bases from V and 5 bases from J, the junction contained 3 bases not matched to a gene. The germline gives CDR1 SEHNR, CDR2 FQNEAQ (reference sequence). CDR3 length: 14 residues. The CDR3 reads CASSLAGGNEKLFF. CDR3 nucleotide sequence: TGTGCCAGCAGCTTGGCAGGGGGGAATGAAAAACTGTTTTTT.

The V and J genes are TRBV6-6 and TRBJ1-1; 9 bases are a match to TRBD1. V gave up 7 bases and J gave up 5 bases; unmatched junction bases: 5. The CDR3 sequence is 13 residues long. Germline CDR1 and CDR2: MNHNY and SVGAGI (reference sequence). The CDR3: CASTRQGGTEAFF. In DNA, the CDR3 is TGTGCCAGCACAAGACAGGGGGGGACTGAAGCTTTCTTT.

This chain links TRBV5-1 with TRBJ2-5; weak D call: TRBD1 (5 bases). Germline V lookup: CDR1 SGHRS, CDR2 YFSETQ. There are 14 residues in the CDR3. Trimming left V 3 bases short and J 5 bases short, with 14 bases between. DNA of the CDR3: TGCGCCAGCAGCTCCCGACAGCCTGGCGAGACCCAGTACTTC. Protein: CASSSRQPGETQYF.

The rearrangement joins TRBV9 to TRBJ2-1; the match to TRBD1 covers 11 bases. Trimming at V came to 5 bases and at J to 5 bases, leaving 18 bases not matched to a gene. CDR1 is SGDLS and CDR2 is YYNGEE in the germline V gene. The CDR3 covers 19 residues. Here the CDR3 reads CASSQYGQGALGAHNEQFF. The DNA for the CDR3 is TGTGCCAGCAGTCAATACGGACAGGGGGCCCTCGGGGCTCACAATGAGCAGTTCTTC.

Remarks on this clone: One end of the junction does not line up with germline, which may come from a read error. This chain links TRBV2 with TRBJ1-5; D is ambiguous. CDR3 size: 14 residues. Germline V gene lookup returns CDR1 SNHLY and CDR2 FYNNEI. CDR3 protein: CASREGGGRQPQHF. CDR3 bases: TGTGCCAGCAGGGAAGGTGGAGGGAGGCAGCCCCAGCATTTT.

There are a few counts of this clone. This chain links TRBV18 with TRBJ2-3; D gene unclear. The CDR3 has 13 amino acids. Per the germline V gene, CDR1 is KGHSH and CDR2 is LQKENI. The V gene lost 2 bases and the J gene lost 5 bases, with 8 bases spanning the gap. The CDR3 DNA reads as TGTGCCAGCTCACCAGAGTTAGAAGATACGCAGTATTTT. Translated, it gives CASSPELEDTQYF.

The J gene is TRBJ2-1, the V gene TRBV7-8, with TRBD2 identical over 10 bases. With V trimmed by 3 bases and J by 10 bases, 3 bases remained unmatched. In germline, CDR1 is SGHVS, CDR2 FQNEAQ. This CDR3 is built from 13 residues. The CDR3 DNA is TGTGCCAGCAGCTTCCTGACTAGCGGGGAGCAGTTCTTC. This gives the protein CASSFLTSGEQFF.

This chain uses TRBV6-5 with TRBJ1-2; TRBD1 matches at 8 bases. This CDR3 is built from 16 residues. Trimming removed 0 bases from V and 8 bases from J; junction bases left unmatched: 11. From germline, CDR1 is MNHEY and CDR2 SVGAGI. CDR3 bases: TGTGCCAGCAGTTACTCGAAACGCCGGACAGGGAACGGCTACACCTTC. The encoded protein is CASSYSKRRTGNGYTF.

V usage is TRBV29-1 and J usage is TRBJ1-1; 9 nucleotides agree with TRBD1. The trim removed 3 bases at V and 4 bases at J, leaving 6 bases unmatched. The CDR3 runs to 14 residues. Germline lookup yields CDR1 SQVTM and CDR2 ANQGSEA. The CDR3: CSVEGDRDATEAFF. CDR3 sequence (DNA): TGCAGCGTTGAGGGGGACAGGGACGCCACTGAAGCTTTCTTT. Drawing the rest from reference TRBV29-1 and TRBJ1-1, the complete variable domain is SAVISQKPSRDICQRGTSLTIQCQVDSQVTMMFWYRQQPGQSLTLIATANQGSEATYESGFVIDKFPISRPNLTFSTLTVSNMSPEDSSIYLCSVEGDRDATEAFFGQGTRLTVV.

This clone was seen once. The rearrangement uses TRBV25-1 and TRBJ1-5, with a weak D call TRBD1 (6 bases). Per germline, CDR1 MGHDK and CDR2 SYGVNS. This CDR3 has 17 amino acids. V lost 2 bases and J 7 bases, leaving 21 bases between the germline ends. The CDR3 bases are TGTGCCAGCAGTGAAGATAGGCCAGGATCAGGGGAACAGCCCCAGCATTTT. It is translated as CASSEDRPGSGEQPQHF. Full variable domain (missing parts from reference TRBV25-1 and TRBJ1-5): EADIYQTPRYLVIGTGKKITLECSQTMGHDKMYWYQQDPGMELHLIHYSYGVNSTEKGDLSSESTVSRIRTEHFPLTLESARPSHTSQYLCASSEDRPGSGEQPQHFGDGTRLSIL.

V gene TRBV28 combines with J gene TRBJ1-4, with TRBD1 matching over 7 bases. This CDR3 has 13 residues. Germline V gives CDR1 MDHEN, CDR2 SYDVKM. J lost 9 bases, V lost 7 bases, and 8 bases had no gene match. The CDR3 sequence: CASNPGTVKKLFF. The CDR3 DNA follows: TGTGCCAGCAACCCTGGGACAGTTAAAAAACTGTTTTTT.

The chain uses TRBV5-7 and TRBJ1-5, with TRBD1 as a possible D gene (5 bases). TRBV5-7 is assigned to the ORF class and has an uncertain function. The CDR3 contains 16 residues. Trimming stripped 4 bases from V and 2 bases from J, with 16 bases between. CDR3 loop: CASSLDSHRGNQPQHF. CDR3 DNA: TGTGCCAGCAGCCTCGACAGCCACCGGGGCAATCAGCCCCAGCATTTT.

On this clone itself: A read error may account for a junction end that differs from germline. This chain joins TRBV27 and TRBJ2-7; D is possibly TRBD2 (5 bases). Germline V gene data show CDR1 as MNHEY and CDR2 as SMNVEV (reference sequence). There are 13 residues in the CDR3. CDR3 amino acids: CASGLSSSYEQCF. The CDR3 DNA sequence: TGTGCCAGTGGACTTTCGAGCTCCTACGAGCAGTGCTTC.

This rearrangement joins TRBV14 to TRBJ2-6; D remains unclear. Germline loops: CDR1 SGHDN, CDR2 FVKESK. V lost 1 base, J lost 0 bases, and 7 bases lay in between. The CDR3 extends over 16 amino acids. The CDR3 sequence: CASSQALYSGANVLTF. As DNA, the CDR3 is TGTGCCAGCAGCCAAGCCCTTTACTCTGGGGCCAACGTCCTGACTTTC.